This T cell receptor beta chain was sequenced during a study of blood T cell repertoires in COVID-19. Study as a whole: Sample material is recorded as cDNA or gDNA derived from T cells, B-cell-depleted T cells, or PBMCs.

Clones were read by immunoSEQ multiplex PCR, and TCRdb kept only the in-frame ones, dropping some. The data hold roughly 62,000 clones, with more than 60% observed a single time. CDR1 is SGHNT and CDR2 is YENEEA in the germline V gene. V trimming: 1 base; J trimming: 4 bases; junction bases outside the gene matches: 11. The CDR3 has 17 residues. V gene TRBV11-3 combines with J gene TRBJ2-3; 7 bases line up with TRBD2. Sequenced sample: peripheral blood. This clonotype originated in a man in his sixties with acute or convalescent COVID-19. CDR3 loop: CASSLAGGHPGADTQYF. Written as DNA, the CDR3 is TGTGCCAGCAGCTTAGCGGGAGGCCACCCGGGTGCAGATACGCAGTATTTT.